This T cell receptor (beta chain) emerged from a study of shared clonotypes between healthy human individuals. Study as a whole: Per-donor plates numbered three CD4 naive, three CD4 memory, two CD8 naive and one CD8 memory.

The CDR3 runs 14 residues. The trim removed 1 base at V and 6 bases at J, leaving 3 bases unmatched. Germline V gene data show CDR1 as SEHNR and CDR2 as FQNEAQ (reference sequence). The method was immunoSEQ multiplex PCR; TCRdb's version includes in-frame clones alone and lacks a portion of them. The sample consists of around 1.4 million clones, approximately 98.5% of them appearing once. Splitting the CD4+ cells yielded a CD45RA+ naive subset and a CD45RA-negative memory subset. This chain connects TRBV7-9 to TRBJ1-5, with 7 bases lining up with TRBD1. Sample: naive CD4+ T cells sorted from blood. Subset noted: CD45RA+ positively selected. This sequence was found in a man aged 30 to 39 in good health. The CDR3 loop is CASSLGRGRQPQHF. CDR3 in DNA: TGTGCCAGCAGCTTAGGGAGGGGGCGTCAGCCCCAGCATTTT.